This TCR beta chain was sequenced for a study of shared clonotypes between healthy human individuals. Study-level background: The plates for each donor numbered three CD4 naive, three CD4 memory, two CD8 naive and one CD8 memory.

Study conclusions and caveats: Only blood was sampled; tissue repertoires likely differ. A handful of donors showed sharing of about 5.5% of naive CD4 clonotypes.

The ends were cut back, 5 bases at V and 4 bases at J, with 9 bases in the middle. Per germline, CDR1 MNHNY and CDR2 SVGAGI (reference sequence). The CDR3 covers 13 residues. Of note for this clone: The antigen remains unidentified.

Researchers divided each subset's genomic DNA evenly across several immunoSEQ plates. Only in-frame clones appear in the TCRdb table, and some are missing; sequencing was by immunoSEQ multiplex PCR. The sample records over 2 million clones, around 93% being singletons. The chain carries TRBV6-6 and TRBJ1-3; no firm D call. The specimen sequenced was naive CD4+ T cells from PBMCs. Subset: CD45RA+ positively selected. The clonotype was recovered from a man aged 18 to 30 in good health. Some clones in this sample may be carry-over from other donors' samples. In DNA form, the CDR3 reads TGTGCCAGCAGTGGATTTAGCGGAAACACCATATATTTT. Translating it yields CASSGFSGNTIYF.